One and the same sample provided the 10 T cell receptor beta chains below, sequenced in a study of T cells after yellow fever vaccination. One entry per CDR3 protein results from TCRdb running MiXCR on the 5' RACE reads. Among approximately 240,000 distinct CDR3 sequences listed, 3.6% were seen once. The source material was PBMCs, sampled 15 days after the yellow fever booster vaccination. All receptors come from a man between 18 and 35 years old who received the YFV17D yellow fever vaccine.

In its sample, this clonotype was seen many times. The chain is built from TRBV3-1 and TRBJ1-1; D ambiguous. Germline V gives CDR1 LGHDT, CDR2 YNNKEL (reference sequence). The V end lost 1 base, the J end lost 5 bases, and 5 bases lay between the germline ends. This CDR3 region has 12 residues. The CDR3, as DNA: TGTGCCAGCAGCCAAGGGGAGACTGAAGCTTTCTTT. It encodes CASSQGETEAFF.

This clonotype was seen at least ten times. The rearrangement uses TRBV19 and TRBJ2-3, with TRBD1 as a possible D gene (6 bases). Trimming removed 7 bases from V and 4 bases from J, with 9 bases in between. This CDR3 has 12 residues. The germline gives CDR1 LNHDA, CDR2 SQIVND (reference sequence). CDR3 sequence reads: CASMGAPDTQYF. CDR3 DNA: TGTGCCAGTATGGGGGCCCCAGATACGCAGTATTTT.

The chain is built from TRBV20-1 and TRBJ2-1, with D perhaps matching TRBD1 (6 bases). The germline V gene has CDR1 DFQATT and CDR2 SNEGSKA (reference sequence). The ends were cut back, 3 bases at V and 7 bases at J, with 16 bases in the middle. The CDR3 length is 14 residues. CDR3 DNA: TGCAGTGCTAGTAACAGGGTCAAGGGGAATGAGCAGTTCTTC. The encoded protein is CSASNRVKGNEQFF.

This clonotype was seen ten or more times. CDR3 in amino acids: CASSTGVSYNSPLHF. The CDR3 nucleotides read TGTGCCAGCAGCACGGGGGTGTCCTATAATTCACCCCTCCACTTT. V usage is TRBV7-8 and J usage is TRBJ1-6, with D tentatively TRBD1 (5 bases). This CDR3 contains 15 residues. The V end was cut by 5 bases, the J end by 1 base, with 9 bases between. Germline V lookup: CDR1 SGHVS, CDR2 FQNEAQ.

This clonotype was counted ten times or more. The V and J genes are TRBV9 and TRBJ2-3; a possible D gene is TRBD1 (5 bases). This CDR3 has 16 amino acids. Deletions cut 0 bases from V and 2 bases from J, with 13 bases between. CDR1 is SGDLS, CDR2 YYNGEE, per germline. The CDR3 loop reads CASSVVQGPLTDTQYF. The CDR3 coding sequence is TGTGCCAGCAGCGTAGTCCAGGGCCCCCTCACAGATACGCAGTATTTT.

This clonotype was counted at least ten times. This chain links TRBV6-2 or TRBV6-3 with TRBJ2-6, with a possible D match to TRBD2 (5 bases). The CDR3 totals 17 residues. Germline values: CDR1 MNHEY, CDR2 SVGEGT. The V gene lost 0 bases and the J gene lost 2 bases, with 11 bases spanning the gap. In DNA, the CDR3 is TGTGCCAGCAGTTACTCGAGGGCAGGTGCTGGGGCCAACGTCCTGACTTTC. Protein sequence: CASSYSRAGAGANVLTF.

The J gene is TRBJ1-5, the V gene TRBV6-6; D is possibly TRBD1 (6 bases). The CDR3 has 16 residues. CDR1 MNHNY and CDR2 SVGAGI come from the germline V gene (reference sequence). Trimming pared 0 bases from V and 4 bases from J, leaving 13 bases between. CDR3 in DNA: TGTGCCAGCAGTTACTCGAGGGGGGGCATTAATCAGCCCCAGCATTTT. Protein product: CASSYSRGGINQPQHF.

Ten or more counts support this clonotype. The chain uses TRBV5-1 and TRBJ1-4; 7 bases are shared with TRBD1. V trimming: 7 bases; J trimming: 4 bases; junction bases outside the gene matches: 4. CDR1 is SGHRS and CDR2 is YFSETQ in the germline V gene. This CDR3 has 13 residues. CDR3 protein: CASRQGINEKLFF. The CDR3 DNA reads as TGCGCCAGCCGACAGGGCATTAATGAAAAACTGTTTTTT.

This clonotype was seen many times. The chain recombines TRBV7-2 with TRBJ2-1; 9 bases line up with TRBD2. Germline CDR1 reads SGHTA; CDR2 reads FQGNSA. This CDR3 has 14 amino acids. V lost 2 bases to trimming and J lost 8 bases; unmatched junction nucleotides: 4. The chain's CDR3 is CASSLLGGGDEQFF. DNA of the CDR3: TGTGCCAGCAGCTTATTGGGCGGGGGGGATGAGCAGTTCTTC.

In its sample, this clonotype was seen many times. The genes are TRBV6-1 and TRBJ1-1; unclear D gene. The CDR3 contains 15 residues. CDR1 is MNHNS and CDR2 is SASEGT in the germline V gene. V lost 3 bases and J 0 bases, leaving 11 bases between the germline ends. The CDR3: CASSDGPYMNTEAFF. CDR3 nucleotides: TGTGCCAGCAGTGACGGCCCTTATATGAACACTGAAGCTTTCTTT.